The entry below describes one T cell receptor (beta chain). The target antigen is unknown. Next came a second PCR, run for about 6 to 12 cycles, which used a sample-barcoded 5' primer along with a J-beta primer mix. MiXCR, applied by TCRdb to the 5' RACE reads, yields one record per CDR3 protein. The data contain 890,000 or so distinct CDR3 sequences, approximately 65% of them singletons. This record comes from a study of blood T cells in healthy people across ages. Broader study findings: Observed TCR beta diversity showed a strong correlation with the percentage of naive T cells as measured by flow cytometry.

Germline V gene sequence: CDR1 ENHRY, CDR2 SYGVKD. Trimming took off 0 bases at V and 4 bases at J, with 13 bases between the two ends. The CDR3 has 16 amino acids. This TCR was recovered from a man aged 25-40 years in good health. Sequenced sample: blood. This chain uses TRBV10-3 with TRBJ1-5; perhaps TRBD1 as D (5 bases). The CDR3 DNA sequence: TGTGCCATCAGTGAGTCGATAGGGGTTGGGAATCAGCCCCAGCATTTT. It translates to CAISESIGVGNQPQHF.